This TCR beta chain was profiled in a study of long-term antiretroviral therapy in people with HIV. Findings of the study overall: Increased diversity was seen after ART, yet it remained lower than in transplant donor controls.

A v3.0 immunoSEQ assay was performed at survey level. Each sample aimed for about 35,000-50,000 sequenced T-cell genomes. TCRdb's table, derived via immunoSEQ multiplex PCR, lists solely in-frame clones and lacks some. The sample holds 25,000 to 35,000 clones, over 90% seen once. About this clone itself: Antigen unknown.

The V gene lost 8 bases and the J gene lost 3 bases, with 14 bases spanning the gap. Germline loops: CDR1 MDHEN, CDR2 SYDVKM. The CDR3 sequence is 13 residues long. The study drew at least one pre-ART and at least two post-ART PBMC samples from every donor. The starting material was unsorted PBMCs, obtained 6.2 years after starting antiretroviral therapy. The chain uses TRBV28 and TRBJ2-7, with a weak D call TRBD1 (6 bases). The sequence was obtained from a man aged 40-50 years with HIV. The CDR3 region is CASLRDNLYEQYF. CDR3 bases: TGTGCCAGCCTAAGGGACAACCTCTACGAGCAGTACTTC.